Following are 3 T cell receptor beta chains from one sample sequenced in a study of post-analysis software for immune sequencing data (dated by TCRdb to about 2015). The study at large found these results: Four or five TRBV segments, including TRBV5-6, TRBV5-1 and TRBV20-1, were significantly more frequent in patients than controls.

These receptors lack a known antigen. The method was PCR. TCRdb records Illumina HiSeq 2500 as the sequencer. To reduce PCR and sequencing biases, unique molecular identifiers were built into the TCR beta cDNA libraries. TCRdb reworked the public reads: Q25 trimming with fastp, MiXCR clone assembly, productive beta chains retained. Each entry merges the rows of one CDR3 protein and shows their most common DNA and genes. This sample comprises 820,000 or so distinct CDR3 sequences, 53% of them detected only once. 4.6% of the sample is in the top ten clones. The material sequenced was blood. These receptors all stem from a girl aged 10 to 17 with multiple sclerosis.

In this sample, this clonotype turned up once. This chain connects TRBV5-1 to TRBJ2-1, with TRBD1 identical over 10 bases. The V segment lost 4 bases and the J segment 9 bases; nucleotides outside the gene matches: 10. Germline V gives CDR1 SGHRS, CDR2 YFSETQ. This CDR3 is 15 amino acids long. The CDR3 bases are TGCGCCAGCAGCCACCGGGACAGGGGTATCGGTGAGCAGTTCTTC. This encodes CASSHRDRGIGEQFF.

This chain connects TRBV3-1 to TRBJ2-1; the D gene is possibly TRBD2 (6 bases). CDR1 is LGHDT, CDR2 YNNKEL, per germline (reference sequence). Trimming took 3 bases from V and 2 from J, leaving 17 bases between them. CDR3 length: 17 amino acids. CDR3 sequence (DNA): TGTGCCAGCAGCCAGCTCCTAGGGGAGGTTACCTACAATGAGCAGTTCTTC. This translates into CASSQLLGEVTYNEQFF.

J is TRBJ2-5 and V is TRBV2, with unresolved D. The germline V and J ends were trimmed by 0 bases and 11 bases, with 16 bases remaining between them. The CDR3 length is 14 residues. In germline, CDR1 is SNHLY, CDR2 FYNNEI. In DNA form, the CDR3 reads TGTGCCAGCAGTGAAGCGGGCAGGTCCGGAGTGCAGTACTTC. Its protein product is CASSEAGRSGVQYF.